The entry that follows covers one T cell receptor beta chain sequence. The sample is drawn from a study of cytomegalovirus exposure and HLA in healthy donors. This cohort consisted of healthy bone marrow donors. Vbeta (60) and Jbeta (13) primers were used in the PCR. Profiling relied on immunoSEQ multiplex PCR, and the TCRdb table lists in-frame clones only, not all of them. The sample yields about 71,000 clones, around two thirds seen once. The sample was PBMCs. The clonotype was recovered from a woman aged 45-59 years in good health and CMV-seropositive.

CDR3 protein: CASSPRGAQGVDIQYF. The CDR3 region has the DNA TGCGCCAGCAGCCCGCGTGGGGCTCAAGGGGTAGACATTCAGTACTTC. The chain uses TRBV4-1 and TRBJ2-4; D possibly corresponds to TRBD1 (5 bases). CDR3 length: 16 residues. From germline, CDR1 is MGHRA and CDR2 YSYEKL. Trimming removed 4 bases from V and 8 bases from J, with 21 bases in between.